The clone carrying this T cell receptor beta chain was seen more than once but under ten times. This sample stems from a study of spatial heterogeneity in lung cancer. At the level of the study: On average, each unique TCR and UMI combination appeared more than ten times in raw reads.

There are 15 residues in the CDR3. The germline gives CDR1 SGHNT, CDR2 YYREEE (reference sequence). V was shortened by 0 bases and J by 2 bases, with 10 bases between the two germline ends. Every TCR cDNA molecule bore its own unique molecular identifier. TCRdb re-derived calls from the 5' RACE reads in MiXCR, one entry per CDR3 protein. The repertoire has more than 75,000 distinct CDR3 sequences, around an eighth of them found once; the top ten carry around 4.3%. Time point indicated: sample taken at primary tumor resection. Tumor, nontumor lung or frozen PBMC supplied whole RNA, sequenced without sorting. Patients with untreated early-stage non-small cell lung cancer, numbering approximately 79, were the donors.

This receptor was obtained from a male donor with early-stage non-small cell lung cancer. This chain links TRBV5-4 with TRBJ2-3; a possible D gene is TRBD2 (5 bases). The material sequenced was PBMCs, taken at surgery. The CDR3 DNA reads TGTGCCAGCAGCTTGGCCAGCGGATTCACAGATACGCAGTATTTT. Its translation: CASSLASGFTDTQYF.